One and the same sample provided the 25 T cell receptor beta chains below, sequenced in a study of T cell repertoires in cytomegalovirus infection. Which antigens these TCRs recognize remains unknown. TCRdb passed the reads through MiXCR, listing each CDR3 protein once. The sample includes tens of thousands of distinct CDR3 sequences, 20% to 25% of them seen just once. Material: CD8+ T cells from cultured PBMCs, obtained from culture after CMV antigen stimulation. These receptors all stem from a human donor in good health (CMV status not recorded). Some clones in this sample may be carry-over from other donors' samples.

In DNA, the CDR3 is TGTGCCAGCAGCTTAACCGACTGGACAGGGGAGCAATATAATTCACCCCTCCACTTT. Translation gives CASSLTDWTGEQYNSPLHF. The chain joins TRBV7-9 to TRBJ1-6; TRBD1 agrees at 9 bases. Germline V lookup: CDR1 SEHNR, CDR2 FQNEAQ (reference sequence). The CDR3 is 19 amino acids. J was trimmed by 4 bases and V by 2 bases; bases with no gene match: 12.

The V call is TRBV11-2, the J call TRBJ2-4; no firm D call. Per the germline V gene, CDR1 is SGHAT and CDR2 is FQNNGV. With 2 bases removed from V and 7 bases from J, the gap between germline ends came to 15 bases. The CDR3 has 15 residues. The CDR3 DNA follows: TGTGCCAGCAGCTTATTTTTTGAGGATCCGAACATTCAGTACTTC. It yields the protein CASSLFFEDPNIQYF.

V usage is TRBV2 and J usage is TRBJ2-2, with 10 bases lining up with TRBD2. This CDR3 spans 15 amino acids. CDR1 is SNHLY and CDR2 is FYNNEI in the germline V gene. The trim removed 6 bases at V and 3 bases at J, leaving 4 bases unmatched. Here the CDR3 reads CASRVGLADTGELFF. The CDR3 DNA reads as TGTGCCAGCAGGGTAGGACTAGCGGACACCGGGGAGCTGTTTTTT.

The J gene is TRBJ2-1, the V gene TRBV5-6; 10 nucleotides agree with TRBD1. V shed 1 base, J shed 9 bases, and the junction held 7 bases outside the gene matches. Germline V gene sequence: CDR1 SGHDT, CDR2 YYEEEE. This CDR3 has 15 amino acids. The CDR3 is CASSLTRQGASEQFF. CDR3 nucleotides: TGTGCCAGCAGCTTGACAAGACAGGGGGCAAGTGAGCAGTTCTTC.

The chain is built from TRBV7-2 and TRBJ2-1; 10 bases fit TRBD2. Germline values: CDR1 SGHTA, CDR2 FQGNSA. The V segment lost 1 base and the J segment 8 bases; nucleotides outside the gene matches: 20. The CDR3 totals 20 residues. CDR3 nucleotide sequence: TGTGCCAGCAGCTTAGGATTGGCTAGCGGGGGAGAGTCATTGGTCGATGAGCAGTTCTTC. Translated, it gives CASSLGLASGGESLVDEQFF.

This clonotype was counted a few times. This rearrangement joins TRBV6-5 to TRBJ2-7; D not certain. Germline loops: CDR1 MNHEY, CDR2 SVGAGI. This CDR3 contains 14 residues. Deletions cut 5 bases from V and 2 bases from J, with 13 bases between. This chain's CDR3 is CASSTPESPYEQYF. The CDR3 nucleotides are TGTGCCAGCAGTACCCCCGAATCGCCCTACGAGCAGTACTTC.

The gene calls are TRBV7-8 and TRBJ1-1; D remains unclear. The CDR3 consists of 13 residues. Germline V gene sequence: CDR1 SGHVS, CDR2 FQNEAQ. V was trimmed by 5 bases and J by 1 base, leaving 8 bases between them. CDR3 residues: CASSEKGNTEAFF. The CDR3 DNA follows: TGTGCCAGCAGCGAAAAAGGGAACACTGAAGCTTTCTTT.

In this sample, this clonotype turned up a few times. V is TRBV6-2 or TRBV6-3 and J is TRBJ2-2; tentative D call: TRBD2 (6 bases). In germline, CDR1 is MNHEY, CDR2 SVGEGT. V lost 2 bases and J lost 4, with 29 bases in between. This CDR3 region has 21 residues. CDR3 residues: CASSYDTQPGRLGGGTGELFF. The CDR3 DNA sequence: TGTGCCAGCAGTTACGATACCCAACCCGGACGACTAGGTGGTGGCACCGGGGAGCTGTTTTTT.

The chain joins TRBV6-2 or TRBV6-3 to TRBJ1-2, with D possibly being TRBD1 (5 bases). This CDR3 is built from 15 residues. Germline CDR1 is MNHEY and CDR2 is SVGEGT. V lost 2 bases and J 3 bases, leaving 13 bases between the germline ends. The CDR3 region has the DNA TGTGCCAGCAGTTACGTGGGGGGACCCGACTATGGCTACACCTTC. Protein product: CASSYVGGPDYGYTF.

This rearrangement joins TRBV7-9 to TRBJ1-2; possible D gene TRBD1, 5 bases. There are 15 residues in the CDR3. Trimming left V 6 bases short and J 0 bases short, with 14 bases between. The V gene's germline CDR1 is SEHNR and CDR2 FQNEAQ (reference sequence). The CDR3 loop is CASRQTAGTNYGYTF. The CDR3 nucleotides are TGTGCCAGCAGGCAGACAGCCGGAACTAACTATGGCTACACCTTC.

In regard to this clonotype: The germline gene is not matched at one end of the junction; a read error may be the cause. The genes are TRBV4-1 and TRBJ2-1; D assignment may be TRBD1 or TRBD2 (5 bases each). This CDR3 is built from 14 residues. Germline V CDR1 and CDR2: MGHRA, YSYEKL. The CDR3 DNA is TGTGCCAGCAGCCAAGAAGGAGGAAGACAGGAGCAGTTCTTC. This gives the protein CASSQEGGRQEQFF.

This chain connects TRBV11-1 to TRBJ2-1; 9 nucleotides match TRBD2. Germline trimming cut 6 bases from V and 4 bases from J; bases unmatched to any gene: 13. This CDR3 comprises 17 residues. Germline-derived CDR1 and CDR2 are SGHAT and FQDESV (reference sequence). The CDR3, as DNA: TGTGCCAGCAGTTACCCCGCGGGGGGGCCAGTGTACAATGAGCAGTTCTTC. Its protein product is CASSYPAGGPVYNEQFF.

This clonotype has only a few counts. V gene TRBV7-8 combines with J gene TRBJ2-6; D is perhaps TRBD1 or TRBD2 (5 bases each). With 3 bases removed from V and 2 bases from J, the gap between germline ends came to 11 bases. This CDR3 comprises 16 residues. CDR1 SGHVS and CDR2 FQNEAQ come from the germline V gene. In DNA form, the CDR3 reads TGTGCCAGCAGCTTCCGCCGGGGCACTGGGGCCAACGTCCTGACTTTC. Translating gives CASSFRRGTGANVLTF.

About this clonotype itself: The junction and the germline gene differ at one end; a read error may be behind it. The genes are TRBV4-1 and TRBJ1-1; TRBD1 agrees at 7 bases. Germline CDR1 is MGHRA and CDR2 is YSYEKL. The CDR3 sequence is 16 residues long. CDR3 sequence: CASSQDGTAMNTKAFF. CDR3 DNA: TGCGCCAGCAGCCAAGATGGGACAGCTATGAACACTAAAGCTTTCTTT.

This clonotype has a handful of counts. In nucleotides, the CDR3 is TGTGCCAGCAGTTTAAAGGGACAAGGGAGGGAGCAGTTCTTC. It codes for CASSLKGQGREQFF. The chain couples TRBV12-3 or TRBV12-4 to TRBJ2-1; D tentatively reads TRBD1 or TRBD2 (6 bases each). The V and J ends lost 2 bases and 10 bases respectively, with 15 bases between them. The CDR3 runs to 14 residues.

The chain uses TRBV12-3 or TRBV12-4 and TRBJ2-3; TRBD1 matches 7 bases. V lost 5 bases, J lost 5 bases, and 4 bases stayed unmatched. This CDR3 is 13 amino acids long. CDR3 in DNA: TGTGCCAGCAGTACGTCAGGGGGAGATACGCAGTATTTT. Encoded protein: CASSTSGGDTQYF.

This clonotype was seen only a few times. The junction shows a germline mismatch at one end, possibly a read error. CDR3 region: CASSERGWITGELFF. The CDR3 DNA sequence: TGTGCCAGCAGTGAGAGGGGATGGATCACCGGGGAACTGTTTTTT. The chain joins TRBV25-1 to TRBJ2-2; perhaps D is TRBD1 or TRBD2 (5 bases each). The CDR3 sequence is 15 residues long. Germline CDR1 and CDR2: MGHDK and SYGVNS.

CDR3 nucleotides: TGTGCCAGCAGTTACCCCCCCCGAGCTGGAAGGGGCCCCAATGAGCAGTTCTTC. This gives the protein CASSYPPRAGRGPNEQFF. V usage is TRBV6-5 and J usage is TRBJ2-1, with D tentatively TRBD1 (5 bases). Trimming stripped 2 bases from V and 6 bases from J, with 23 bases between. Looked up from germline, CDR1 is MNHEY and CDR2 is SVGAGI. CDR3 length: 18 amino acids.

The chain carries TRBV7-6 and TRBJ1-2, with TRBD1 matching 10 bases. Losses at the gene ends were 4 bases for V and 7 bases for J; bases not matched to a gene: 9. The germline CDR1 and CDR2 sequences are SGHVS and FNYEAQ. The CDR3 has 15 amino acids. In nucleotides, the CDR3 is TGTGCCAGCAGCTCGGGACAGGGGACCCCTCTTGGCTACACCTTC. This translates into CASSSGQGTPLGYTF.

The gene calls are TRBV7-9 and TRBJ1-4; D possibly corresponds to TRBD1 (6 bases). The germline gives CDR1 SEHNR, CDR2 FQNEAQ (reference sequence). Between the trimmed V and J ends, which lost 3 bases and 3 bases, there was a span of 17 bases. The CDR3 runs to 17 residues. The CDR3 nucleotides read TGTGCCAGCAGCTTTTTTGGGGGCGAGGAAGCTAATGAAAAACTGTTTTTT. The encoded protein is CASSFFGGEEANEKLFF.

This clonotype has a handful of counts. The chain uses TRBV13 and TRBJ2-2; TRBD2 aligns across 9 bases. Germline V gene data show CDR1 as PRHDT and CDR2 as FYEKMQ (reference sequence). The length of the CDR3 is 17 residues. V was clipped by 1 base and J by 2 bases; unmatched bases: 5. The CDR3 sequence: CASSLASGGTNTGELFF. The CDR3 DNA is TGTGCCAGCAGCTTAGCAAGCGGGGGGACCAACACCGGGGAGCTGTTTTTT.

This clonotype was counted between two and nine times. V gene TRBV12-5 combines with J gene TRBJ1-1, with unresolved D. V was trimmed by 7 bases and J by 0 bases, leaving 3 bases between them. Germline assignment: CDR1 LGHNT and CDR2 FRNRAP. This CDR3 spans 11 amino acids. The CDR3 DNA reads TGTGCTAGTGCCATGAACACTGAAGCTTTCTTT. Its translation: CASAMNTEAFF.

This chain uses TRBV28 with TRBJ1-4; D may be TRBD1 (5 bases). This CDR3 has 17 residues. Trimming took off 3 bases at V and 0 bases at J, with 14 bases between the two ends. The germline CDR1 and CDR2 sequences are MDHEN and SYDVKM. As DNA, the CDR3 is TGTGCCAGCAGTTTGGAGGGGATCGGGGCAACTAATGAAAAACTGTTTTTT. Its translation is CASSLEGIGATNEKLFF.

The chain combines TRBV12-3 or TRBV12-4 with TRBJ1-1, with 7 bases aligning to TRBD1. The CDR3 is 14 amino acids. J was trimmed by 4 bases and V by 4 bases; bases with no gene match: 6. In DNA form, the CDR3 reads TGTGCCAGCAGTTGGACAGGCCTGGGCACTGAAGCTTTCTTT. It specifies CASSWTGLGTEAFF.

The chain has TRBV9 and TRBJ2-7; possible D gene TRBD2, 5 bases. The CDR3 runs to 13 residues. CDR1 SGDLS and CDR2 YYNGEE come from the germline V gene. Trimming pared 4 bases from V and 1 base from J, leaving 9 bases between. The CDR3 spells CASSPTGSYEQYF. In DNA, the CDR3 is TGTGCCAGCAGCCCCACGGGGTCCTACGAGCAGTACTTC.